This T cell receptor (beta chain) was sequenced during a study of blood T cell repertoires in COVID-19. Overall study: Samples came from the United States, Italy and Spain, spanning acute and convalescent COVID-19. The cDNA or gDNA used as material had been derived from T cells, B-cell-depleted T cells, or PBMCs.

Authors' analysis steps: Estimated nucleated cell counts came from reference gene primer amplification. Clones were sequenced by immunoSEQ multiplex PCR, and TCRdb holds only the in-frame ones, with some missing. The V and J calls and clone size come from that table; D and trimming were worked out from the DNA. The sample carries around 280,000 clones, around four fifths recorded once. The CDR3 extends over 11 amino acids. CDR1 is SGHTA, CDR2 FQGNSA, per germline. The ends were cut back, 5 bases at V and 5 bases at J, with 6 bases in the middle. The sample consisted of peripheral blood. This receptor was identified in a woman aged 45-65 years with active or convalescent COVID-19. The chain uses TRBV7-2 and TRBJ2-5; D gene unclear. The CDR3 coding sequence is TGTGCCAGCAGCCCCCAGGAGACCCAGTACTTC. The encoded protein is CASSPQETQYF.